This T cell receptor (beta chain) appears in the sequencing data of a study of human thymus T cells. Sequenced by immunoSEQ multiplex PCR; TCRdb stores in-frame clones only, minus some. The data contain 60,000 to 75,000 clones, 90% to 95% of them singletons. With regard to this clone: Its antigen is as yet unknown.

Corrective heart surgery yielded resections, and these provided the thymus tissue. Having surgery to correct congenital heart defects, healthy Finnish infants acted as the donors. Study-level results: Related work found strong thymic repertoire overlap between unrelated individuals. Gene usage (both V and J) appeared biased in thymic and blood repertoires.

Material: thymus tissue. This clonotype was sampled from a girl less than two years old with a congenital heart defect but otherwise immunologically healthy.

The CDR3 reads CASRGPFGYTF. In DNA form, the CDR3 reads TGTGCCAGCAGGGGGCCTTTTGGCTACACCTTC. The gene calls are TRBV2 and TRBJ1-2; D may be TRBD1 (5 bases). There are 11 residues in the CDR3. Germline V gives CDR1 SNHLY, CDR2 FYNNEI. The germline V and J ends were trimmed by 6 bases and 7 bases, with 9 bases remaining between them.